This T cell receptor beta chain was sequenced during a study of blood T cell repertoires in COVID-19. Study summary: The United States, Italy and Spain provided the acute and convalescent COVID-19 samples. T cells, B-cell-depleted T cells, or PBMCs supplied cDNA or gDNA.

TCRdb's table, derived via immunoSEQ multiplex PCR, lists solely in-frame clones and lacks some. This sample has some 520,000 clones, with 89% found just once. This clone came up once. Germline CDR1 reads LGHDT; CDR2 reads YNNKEL (reference sequence). This CDR3 has 13 residues. V dropped 1 base and J dropped 9; count of bases not matched to a gene: 3. During active infection, Seattle patients enrolled and were then monitored through disease. This TCR was sampled from a man between 18 and 29 years old with COVID-19, enrolled during active disease. Sequencing used peripheral blood. This chain connects TRBV3-1 (or the pseudogene TRBV3-2) to TRBJ1-5; 7 positions agree with TRBD1. The CDR3 bases are TGTGCCAGCAGCCAAGGAGGGGGCTCGCCCCAGCATTTT. Protein: CASSQGGGSPQHF.